The 16 T cell receptor beta chains below all came from one sample that was sequenced in a study of T cells in Graves' hyperthyroidism and ophthalmopathy. Template material for amplifying TCR beta CDR3 regions consisted of RNA transcripts. Researchers ran a first-round RT-PCR on the TCR CDR3 using the HTBI primer set. TCRdb processed the multiplex PCR reads anew with MiXCR; each CDR3 protein has one entry. The table lists hundreds of thousands of distinct CDR3 sequences, 35% to 55% of them singletons. Sequences were obtained from peripheral blood or thyroid tissue (not recorded which). Receptors originate from a woman aged 18-35 years with Graves' hyperthyroidism.

This sequence joins TRBV2 and TRBJ1-5; 10 nucleotides line up with TRBD1. Unmatched junction bases numbered 17, after V lost 6 bases and J lost 6 bases. The length of the CDR3 is 18 residues. Germline CDR1 SNHLY, CDR2 FYNNEI. The CDR3 loop is CASRTNTVDRGTVQPQHF. DNA for the CDR3: TGTGCCAGCAGGACTAATACCGTGGACAGGGGGACGGTTCAGCCCCAGCATTTT.

This clonotype was found once. The J gene is TRBJ1-4, the V gene TRBV29-1, with 7 bases matching TRBD1. CDR3 length equals 15 residues. Unmatched junction bases numbered 8, after V lost 1 base and J lost 6 bases. Germline V gene lookup returns CDR1 SQVTM and CDR2 ANQGSEA. The CDR3, as DNA: TGCAGCGTTGAAGGCCGGCAGGGGGTCGATGAAAAACTGTTTTTT. This encodes CSVEGRQGVDEKLFF.

The CDR3 sequence: CSVTGINTEAFF. The CDR3 DNA reads TGCAGCGTTACGGGAATTAACACTGAAGCTTTCTTT. The V and J genes are TRBV29-1 and TRBJ1-1, with D unclear. The CDR3 sequence is 12 residues long. V lost 5 bases and J 2 bases, leaving 9 bases between the germline ends. Germline loops: CDR1 SQVTM, CDR2 ANQGSEA.

On this clonotype itself: The conserved closing phenylalanine or tryptophan is absent in this CDR3, likely reflecting a read error. The limits of the CDR3 on the DNA are not certain, so only TCRdb's listed CDR3 is given. The chain has TRBV20-1 and TRBJ1-4; the table's D call of TRBD1 was not tested on the DNA. The CDR3 totals 9 residues, both ends included. Germline assignment: CDR1 DFQATT and CDR2 SNEGSKA (reference sequence). CDR3 loop: CSAPGTEFY.

This clonotype was recorded at least ten times. V and J are TRBV15 and TRBJ1-5; TRBD1 matches 10 bases. CDR3 length: 15 residues. The trim removed 2 bases at V and 5 bases at J, leaving 3 bases unmatched. The germline V gene encodes CDR1 LNHNV and CDR2 YYDKDF (reference sequence). The CDR3 DNA follows: TGTGCCACCAGCAGACACGGGACAGGGGATCAGCCCCAGCATTTT. Encoded protein: CATSRHGTGDQPQHF.

This clonotype was seen more than once but under ten times. The chain is built from TRBV5-6 and TRBJ2-5; the D call may be TRBD1 or TRBD2 (7 bases each). V gave up 3 bases and J gave up 5 bases, with 17 bases separating them. The germline V gene encodes CDR1 SGHDT and CDR2 YYEEEE. The CDR3 length is 15 residues. The CDR3 is CASSSDRRGSETQYF. CDR3 sequence (DNA): TGTGCCAGCAGCTCGGACAGGCGGGGGTCGGAGACCCAGTACTTC.

Of note for this clonotype: A much larger clone differs from this one at a single base, so this may be a read error. The gene calls are TRBV10-3 and TRBJ2-5; TRBD1 is a possible D gene (5 bases). V gave up 0 bases and J gave up 4 bases, with 12 bases separating them. CDR1 is ENHRY and CDR2 is SYGVKD in the germline V gene. CDR3 length: 15 residues. The CDR3 DNA reads TGTGCCATCAGTGAGTCGAGAGCAGGGCGAGAGACCCAGTACTTC. The encoded protein is CAISESRAGRETQYF.

The sample holds one count of this clonotype. The V and J genes are TRBV10-3 and TRBJ1-6, with 7 bases identical to TRBD1. This CDR3 is built from 15 residues. Trimming took 5 bases from V and 7 from J; bases not matched to a gene: 8. Germline values: CDR1 ENHRY, CDR2 SYGVKD. CDR3 region: CAISFEQGSNSPLHF. Here the CDR3 DNA reads TGTGCCATCAGTTTCGAACAGGGGAGCAATTCACCCCTCCACTTT.

This rearrangement joins TRBV14 to TRBJ2-7; a weak D match, TRBD1 (6 bases). Deletions cut 0 bases from V and 6 bases from J, with 15 bases between. CDR1 is SGHDN and CDR2 is FVKESK in the germline V gene. The CDR3 covers 15 residues. In DNA form, the CDR3 reads TGTGCCAGCAGCCAAGATTGGGGGCAGGTGCTCGAGCAGTACTTC. Protein product: CASSQDWGQVLEQYF.

The V call is TRBV12-3 or TRBV12-4, the J call TRBJ2-7; no clear D gene. The CDR3 length is 13 residues. V gave up 6 bases and J gave up 7 bases, with 16 bases separating them. The CDR3 DNA reads as TGTGCCAGCAGACCTGGACGGTATGTGGAGCAGTACTTC. Protein sequence: CASRPGRYVEQYF.

About this clonotype: Relative to the germline gene, one junction end is altered; a read error may explain this. This sequence joins TRBV12-3 or TRBV12-4 and TRBJ2-7; a weak D match, TRBD1 (5 bases). The CDR3 consists of 14 residues. CDR3 loop: CASRTGRNSYEQSF. CDR3 nucleotides: TGTGCCAGCAGAACAGGCCGCAACTCCTACGAGCAGTCCTTC.

This rearrangement joins TRBV5-6 to TRBJ2-5; TRBD2 matches 9 bases. The CDR3 is made up of 15 amino acids. With V trimmed by 4 bases and J by 4 bases, 8 bases remained unmatched. Germline loops: CDR1 SGHDT, CDR2 YYEEEE. CDR3 sequence: CASSRSGSLAETQYF. CDR3 coding DNA: TGTGCCAGCAGCCGTAGCGGGAGTCTCGCAGAGACCCAGTACTTC. The full variable domain, with the rest looked up from reference TRBV5-6 and TRBJ2-5, is DAGVTQSPTHLIKTRGQQVTLRCSPKSGHDTVSWYQQALGQGPQFIFQYYEEEERQRGNFPDRFSGHQFPNYSSELNVNALLLGDSALYLCASSRSGSLAETQYFGPGTRLLVL.

This chain connects TRBV10-2 to TRBJ1-1, with D possibly being TRBD1 (6 bases). V was cut by 2 bases and J by 3 bases, with 16 bases left in between. Germline V gives CDR1 WSHSY, CDR2 SAAADI. The CDR3 has 16 amino acids. This CDR3 reads CASSEVLQGPDTEAFF. The CDR3 DNA sequence: TGCGCCAGCAGTGAGGTGCTACAGGGTCCCGACACTGAAGCTTTCTTT.

This clonotype occurred once. This sequence may be a read error, since a much larger clone differs from it by one base. The rearrangement links TRBV2 to TRBJ2-7, with TRBD1 matching 8 bases. The germline V gene encodes CDR1 SNHLY and CDR2 FYNNEI. The CDR3 has 12 residues. The V gene end was trimmed by 6 bases and the J gene end by 5 bases; junction bases not matched to a gene: 3. The DNA of the CDR3 is TGTGCCAGCAGCCAGGGGGCTCACGAGCAGTACTTC. It is translated as CASSQGAHEQYF.

The chain uses TRBV29-1 and TRBJ2-7, with 8 nucleotides matching TRBD2. The CDR3 has 15 residues. Germline CDR1 SQVTM, CDR2 ANQGSEA. CDR3 DNA: TGCAGTGCTACAAATCGAATTGGGACTAGCTACGAGCAGTACTTC. Protein sequence: CSATNRIGTSYEQYF.

At least ten counts were recorded for this clonotype. V is TRBV7-2 and J is TRBJ2-5; the match to TRBD2 covers 14 bases. CDR1 and CDR2 (germline): SGHTA, FQGNSA. Trimming removed 6 bases from V and 3 bases from J; junction bases left unmatched: 3. CDR3 length equals 15 residues. In DNA form, the CDR3 reads TGTGCCAGCAGTTTGGGACTAGCGGGAGAAGAGACCCAGTACTTC. Amino acid sequence: CASSLGLAGEETQYF. Combining the CDR3 with reference TRBV7-2 and TRBJ2-5 gives the whole variable domain GAGVSQSPSNKVTEKGKDVELRCDPISGHTALYWYRQSLGQGLEFLIYFQGNSAPDKSGLPSDRFSAERTGGSVSTLTIQRTQQEDSAVYLCASSLGLAGEETQYFGPGTRLLVL.